The rows below give T cell receptor beta chains drawn from one sample of a study of blood T cell repertoires in COVID-19. The data were produced by immunoSEQ multiplex PCR, yet TCRdb's version contains in-frame clones alone and is incomplete. The profile shows around 200,000 clones, 75% to 90% of them singletons. Sample: PBMCs or T cells enriched from blood (not recorded which). Receptor source: a woman in her twenties or thirties who had been exposed to COVID-19. Each CDR3 is given with its conserved first and last residue. Each record gives: D gene, clone size, V gene, J gene, CDR3 DNA, CDR3 protein. The D gene is left open where the match is weak. For some rows the clone size is stated as once, few or many, or as a class when expanded; others skip it.

D gene: NA
clone size: NA
V gene: TRBV27
J gene: TRBJ1-6
CDR3 DNA: TGTGCCAGCAGTTTCCACAGAAATTCACCCCTCCACTTT
CDR3 protein: CASSFHRNSPLHF

D gene: TRBD1
clone size: once
V gene: TRBV5-1
J gene: TRBJ2-7
CDR3 DNA: TGCGCCAGCAGCTTTTCGACAGGGACCTCCTACGAGCAGTACTTC
CDR3 protein: CASSFSTGTSYEQYF

D gene: TRBD1
clone size: once
V gene: TRBV5-8
J gene: TRBJ2-7
CDR3 DNA: TGTGCCAGCAGCTTGGTGGGGCCTACCGGGACAGGATCCTACGAGCAGTACTTC
CDR3 protein: CASSLVGPTGTGSYEQYF

D gene: TRBD1
clone size: NA
V gene: TRBV3-1/TRBV3-2
J gene: TRBJ1-3
CDR3 DNA: TGTGCCAGCAGCCATTTCCGGGACAGGGGCTCTGGAAACACCATATATTTT
CDR3 protein: CASSHFRDRGSGNTIYF

D gene: NA
clone size: NA
V gene: TRBV10-3
J gene: TRBJ2-7
CDR3 DNA: TGTGCCATCCGCGGATCTTCCGAGCAGTACTTC
CDR3 protein: CAIRGSSEQYF

D gene: TRBD1
clone size: NA
V gene: TRBV10-3
J gene: TRBJ2-2
CDR3 DNA: TGTGCCATCAGAGGACAGGGGGACACCGGGGAGCTGTTTTTT
CDR3 protein: CAIRGQGDTGELFF

D gene: TRBD1
clone size: NA
V gene: TRBV27
J gene: TRBJ1-1
CDR3 DNA: TGTGCCAGCAGTTTACCCGACAGGGAGAAAGCTTTCTTT
CDR3 protein: CASSLPDREKAFF

D gene: NA
clone size: once
V gene: TRBV4-1
J gene: TRBJ2-6
CDR3 DNA: TGCGCCACCTCTCCAGGGCACTCTGGGGCCAACGTCCTGACTTTC
CDR3 protein: CATSPGHSGANVLTF

D gene: NA
clone size: NA
V gene: TRBV5-1
J gene: TRBJ2-3
CDR3 DNA: TGCGCCAGCAGGGTCGGCGGCCGCACAGATACGCAGTATTTT
CDR3 protein: CASRVGGRTDTQYF

D gene: TRBD1
clone size: NA
V gene: TRBV5-5
J gene: TRBJ2-1
CDR3 DNA: TGTGCCAGCAGCTGGGACAGGGGCTCCTACAATGAGCAGTTCTTC
CDR3 protein: CASSWDRGSYNEQFF

D gene: NA
clone size: once
V gene: TRBV5-6
J gene: TRBJ1-4
CDR3 DNA: TGTGCCAGCAGCTTGGAACAGGGCGTTGGATTGAATGAAAAACTGTTTTTT
CDR3 protein: CASSLEQGVGLNEKLFF

D gene: NA
clone size: NA
V gene: TRBV2
J gene: TRBJ1-1
CDR3 DNA: TGTGCCAGCAGCACGGACAGTAACACTGAAGCTTTCTTT
CDR3 protein: CASSTDSNTEAFF

D gene: NA
clone size: NA
V gene: TRBV19
J gene: TRBJ1-6
CDR3 DNA: TGTGCCAGTAGGGCAGGGGTTAGGAGTAATTCACCCCTCCACTTT
CDR3 protein: CASRAGVRSNSPLHF

D gene: NA
clone size: NA
V gene: TRBV27
J gene: TRBJ2-1
CDR3 DNA: TGTGCCAGCAGTTTATCAACTACCTACAATGAGCAGTTCTTC
CDR3 protein: CASSLSTTYNEQFF

D gene: NA
clone size: NA
V gene: TRBV24-1
J gene: TRBJ2-3
CDR3 DNA: TGTGCCACCAGTGAACGGCGGGATACGCAGTATTTT
CDR3 protein: CATSERRDTQYF

D gene: TRBD1
clone size: NA
V gene: TRBV19
J gene: TRBJ1-6
CDR3 DNA: TGTGCCAGTAGCCGGGGACAGCGACTCTTTTCGGCCCTCCACTTT
CDR3 protein: CASSRGQRLFSALHF

D gene: NA
clone size: NA
V gene: TRBV2
J gene: TRBJ2-1
CDR3 DNA: TGTGCCAGCCAGCGGGTCAATGAGCAGTTCTTC
CDR3 protein: CASQRVNEQFF

D gene: TRBD1
clone size: NA
V gene: TRBV3-1/TRBV3-2
J gene: TRBJ1-1
CDR3 DNA: TGTGCCAGCAGCCAGTTGGGGACAGGGGGCCCTGAAGCTTTCTTT
CDR3 protein: CASSQLGTGGPEAFF

D gene: TRBD1
clone size: few
V gene: TRBV20-1
J gene: TRBJ1-5
CDR3 DNA: TGCAGTGCTAGTAGCGACAGGGACAATCAGCCCCAGCATTTT
CDR3 protein: CSASSDRDNQPQHF

D gene: NA
clone size: NA
V gene: TRBV15
J gene: TRBJ2-3
CDR3 DNA: TGTGCCACCAGCCCCCTGGCGGGGACCACAGATACGCAGTATTTT
CDR3 protein: CATSPLAGTTDTQYF

D gene: TRBD2
clone size: NA
V gene: TRBV5-1
J gene: TRBJ2-2
CDR3 DNA: TGCGCCAGCAGTACGGGAGGCACCGGGGAGCTGTTTTTT
CDR3 protein: CASSTGGTGELFF

D gene: NA
clone size: NA
V gene: TRBV3-1/TRBV3-2
J gene: TRBJ2-2
CDR3 DNA: TGTGCCAGCAGCCAAGCGTGGCAGCGGATCCCCCTCGGTAGCGGGGAGCTGTTTTTT
CDR3 protein: CASSQAWQRIPLGSGELFF

D gene: TRBD1
clone size: NA
V gene: TRBV5-4
J gene: TRBJ1-1
CDR3 DNA: TGTGCCAGCAGCCGCCGGGACAGGGAAGCTTTCTTT
CDR3 protein: CASSRRDREAFF